Reported below is one TCR beta chain. Antigen: not known. PCR employed 60 Vbeta and 13 Jbeta primers. Sequencing used immunoSEQ multiplex PCR; TCRdb keeps in-frame clones, though not all of them. The sample lists 150,000 to 170,000 clones; about 85% were seen once. These data originate in a study of cytomegalovirus exposure and HLA in healthy donors. Study overall: Roughly 85 million unique TCRs from HLA-typed donors made up an early data release.

Study results and limitations: Previous analysis showed most TCR beta V segments were productive about 87% or about 30% of the time. Sequences of the TCR beta chain were said to predict the HLA-A and HLA-B alleles of most subjects accurately.

The CDR3 has 15 residues. The germline CDR1 and CDR2 sequences are LNHDA and SQIVND (reference sequence). V lost 2 bases to trimming and J lost 4 bases; unmatched junction nucleotides: 5. The material sequenced was PBMCs. This clonotype was obtained from a man under 40 in good health and CMV-seropositive. The chain is built from TRBV19 and TRBJ1-5, with 7 nucleotides matching TRBD1. This CDR3 is CASSIMEGANQPQHF. The CDR3 DNA reads TGTGCCAGTAGTATAATGGAGGGGGCGAATCAGCCCCAGCATTTT.